These 18 T cell receptor beta chains share one sample of origin, sequenced in a study of control samples from healthy donors and cancer patients. Some clones are missing from TCRdb's copy, which holds only in-frame ones; the method was immunoSEQ multiplex PCR. The table shows tens of thousands of clones, with over 85% occurring only once. The sample taken for sequencing was PBMCs. The source is a woman in her thirties or forties with lung cancer.

This rearrangement joins TRBV3-1 (or the pseudogene TRBV3-2) to TRBJ1-4, with D perhaps TRBD1 (5 bases). CDR1 and CDR2 from the germline V gene are LGHDT and YNNKEL (reference sequence). The V and J ends lost 7 bases and 12 bases respectively, with 15 bases between them. The CDR3 sequence is 12 residues long. CDR3: CASTTPGGELFF. CDR3 nucleotides: TGTGCCAGCACGACCCCGGGGGGGGAACTGTTTTTT.

This chain links TRBV1 with TRBJ2-2; TRBD2, as called in the table, went unchecked against the DNA. TRBV1 is a known pseudogene. The CDR3 contains 18 residues. DNA of the CDR3: TGCACCAGCAGCCGGATTTGGCGGGGGTCTCTGAACACCGGGGAGCTGTTTTTT. Translation: CTSSRIWRGSLNTGELFF.

V is TRBV5-1 and J is TRBJ1-4; a weak D match, TRBD1 (6 bases). This CDR3 has 15 amino acids. Germline values: CDR1 SGHRS, CDR2 YFSETQ. Trimming pared 4 bases from V and 8 bases from J, leaving 18 bases between. The CDR3 nucleotides are TGCGCCAGCAGCCAAGGGGGGAATGTGGACGAAAAACTGTTTTTT. This sequence encodes CASSQGGNVDEKLFF. Filled out from reference TRBV5-1 and TRBJ1-4, the complete variable domain reads KAGVTQTPRYLIKTRGQQVTLSCSPISGHRSVSWYQQTPGQGLQFLFEYFSETQRNKGNFPGRFSGRQFSNSRSEMNVSTLELGDSALYLCASSQGGNVDEKLFFGSGTQLSVL.

V gene TRBV5-4 combines with J gene TRBJ2-1; 8 bases are a match to TRBD2. This CDR3 is 15 amino acids long. Germline CDR1 SGHNT, CDR2 YYREEE (reference sequence). Trimming at V came to 4 bases and at J to 10 bases, leaving 13 bases not matched to a gene. The CDR3 DNA reads TGTGCCAGCAGCGCTCGGACTAGCCTTAACCCGGAGCAGTTCTTC. It is translated as CASSARTSLNPEQFF.

This sequence joins TRBV12-3 or TRBV12-4 and TRBJ2-5; a weak D match, TRBD1 (5 bases). The CDR3 loop spans 13 amino acids. Trimming shortened V by 3 bases and J by 5 bases, and 10 bases separated the two germline ends. DNA of the CDR3: TGTGCCAGCAGTTTTTCAGGGTCGGAGACCCAGTACTTC. Translating gives CASSFSGSETQYF.

The chain joins TRBV30 to TRBJ1-1, with D unresolved. The CDR3 totals 17 residues. The V end lost 0 bases, the J end lost 4 bases, and 21 bases lay between the germline ends. Germline values: CDR1 GTSNPN, CDR2 SVGIG (reference sequence). This chain's CDR3 is CAWSVRFVWGRATEAFF. In nucleotides, the CDR3 is TGTGCCTGGAGTGTACGCTTTGTATGGGGTAGGGCCACTGAAGCTTTCTTT.

This clone appeared a single time. The chain recombines TRBV19 with TRBJ2-1; the D gene is possibly TRBD2 (6 bases). The V end was cut by 3 bases, the J end by 3 bases, with 15 bases between. This CDR3 has 16 amino acids. Per germline, CDR1 LNHDA and CDR2 SQIVND (reference sequence). CDR3 sequence reads: CASSIPTSRYYNEQFF. The CDR3 DNA reads as TGTGCCAGTAGTATTCCCACTAGCCGATACTACAATGAGCAGTTCTTC.

J is TRBJ1-2 and V is TRBV7-9; D gene uncertain. V lost 4 bases to trimming and J lost 4 bases, with 16 bases between them. The germline V gene has CDR1 SEHNR and CDR2 FQNEAQ (reference sequence). The CDR3 extends over 15 amino acids. CDR3 residues: CASSYEVRASYGYTF. The CDR3 coding sequence is TGTGCCAGCAGCTATGAAGTACGGGCCTCCTATGGCTACACCTTC.

The chain is built from TRBV9 and TRBJ1-1; D gene ambiguous. V was trimmed by 3 bases and J by 5 bases, leaving 14 bases between them. In germline, CDR1 is SGDLS, CDR2 YYNGEE. The length of the CDR3 is 14 residues. This CDR3 reads CASSGEKRYTEAFF. CDR3 DNA sequence: TGTGCCAGCAGCGGTGAAAAAAGGTATACTGAAGCTTTCTTT.

The chain employs TRBV11-1 and TRBJ2-3, with 7 nucleotides matching TRBD1. Germline V lookup: CDR1 SGHAT, CDR2 FQDESV (reference sequence). The ends lost 4 bases at V and 6 bases at J; junction bases unmatched: 13. The CDR3 extends over 16 amino acids. CDR3 sequence reads: CASSSNRVTGADTQYF. The CDR3 DNA reads TGTGCCAGCAGCTCGAACAGGGTAACAGGGGCCGATACGCAGTATTTT.

The chain links TRBV10-3 to TRBJ1-3, with 8 bases that match TRBD1. V was pared by 4 bases and J by 1 base, with 3 bases of the junction left unmatched. In germline, CDR1 is ENHRY, CDR2 SYGVKD. CDR3 length: 15 residues. Here the CDR3 reads CAISGRTGSGNTIYF. CDR3 coding DNA: TGTGCCATCAGTGGGCGGACAGGGTCTGGAAACACCATATATTTT.

This clone came up once. CDR3 residues: CASSLWDGGITEAFF. The CDR3 nucleotides are TGTGCCAGCAGCTTGTGGGATGGGGGTATCACTGAAGCTTTCTTT. The chain combines TRBV5-6 with TRBJ1-1, with D possibly being TRBD1 (5 bases). The CDR3 runs to 15 residues. V lost 1 base to trimming and J lost 4 bases, with 14 bases between them. CDR1 and CDR2 from the germline V gene are SGHDT and YYEEEE.

This chain uses TRBV9 with TRBJ2-4; the D gene is possibly TRBD2 (6 bases). Germline V gene sequence: CDR1 SGDLS, CDR2 YYNGEE. This CDR3 region has 14 residues. V was pared by 0 bases and J by 6 bases, with 10 bases between. The CDR3 DNA reads as TGTGCCAGCAGCGTAGGGGGGGACGGAAACATTCAGTACTTC. This sequence encodes CASSVGGDGNIQYF.

This clone turned up a few times. The rearrangement links TRBV9 to TRBJ1-5; 7 bases agree with TRBD1. The germline gives CDR1 SGDLS, CDR2 YYNGEE. Unmatched junction bases numbered 3, after V lost 2 bases and J lost 4 bases. The CDR3 runs to 14 residues. The CDR3 sequence: CASSVGTVNQPQHF. In DNA form, the CDR3 reads TGTGCCAGCAGCGTGGGGACAGTAAATCAGCCCCAGCATTTT.

This chain connects TRBV9 to TRBJ2-1; tentatively, D is TRBD2 (5 bases). The V end was cut by 0 bases, the J end by 5 bases, with 9 bases between. The CDR3 has 14 amino acids. Germline V gene data show CDR1 as SGDLS and CDR2 as YYNGEE. CDR3 bases: TGTGCCAGCAGCGTAGGTAGCGATAACAATGAGCAGTTCTTC. This encodes CASSVGSDNNEQFF.

This clone was detected only once. The chain combines TRBV7-3 with TRBJ1-2; possible D gene TRBD1, 5 bases. V was clipped by 4 bases and J by 2 bases, with 11 bases between them. The CDR3 has 14 amino acids. CDR1 is SGHTA, CDR2 FQGTGA, per germline. The DNA of the CDR3 is TGTGCCAGCAGCTCTACAGGCTCCAACTATGGCTACACCTTC. Translated, it gives CASSSTGSNYGYTF.

V is TRBV11-3 and J is TRBJ2-1, with 7 bases matching TRBD1. Unmatched junction bases numbered 5, after V lost 5 bases and J lost 10 bases. In germline, CDR1 is SGHNT, CDR2 YENEEA. This CDR3 region has 12 residues. The DNA for the CDR3 is TGTGCCAGCAGCACAACAGGGGAGGAGCAGTTCTTC. Its protein product is CASSTTGEEQFF.

V is TRBV11-2 and J is TRBJ1-4; D is perhaps TRBD1 (6 bases). The V end was cut by 0 bases, the J end by 6 bases, with 17 bases between. The CDR3 contains 17 residues. Germline CDR1 SGHAT, CDR2 FQNNGV. CDR3 in DNA: TGTGCCAGCAGCTTAGATACTTGGGGGGGGCTCGATGAAAAACTGTTTTTT. It codes for CASSLDTWGGLDEKLFF.